This entry lists 6 T cell receptor beta chains sequenced from one sample in a study of Ad26.COV2.S vaccination and SARS-CoV-2 variants (dated by TCRdb to the early 2020s). Read against the paper, the sample's treatment or condition label means: some 19 received Ad26.COV2.S at low or high dose, single or two shots; about 5 received placebo; per-sample allocation not given. Repertoires of vaccine and placebo recipients were sequenced from samples collected on day 63 after the first injection. The receptor library was made with the immunoSEQ multiplex PCR assay. TCRdb took over this immuneACCESS table, retaining in-frame rearrangements with V and J assigned. Such tables are incomplete; in checked studies, under half of the missing clones stem from an unresolved V gene, and the remainder is unexplained. The sample includes around 400,000 clones, with around nine tenths observed a single time. Under 2% of the sample lies in the top ten.

This sample comprised peripheral blood, obtained in a trial of Ad26.COV2.S vaccine versus placebo. These TCRs come from a person aged 18-65 years who received the Ad26.COV2.S COVID-19 vaccine or a placebo.

The V call is TRBV28, the J call TRBJ2-1; TRBD1 matches at 8 bases. CDR3 size: 15 residues. In germline, CDR1 is MDHEN, CDR2 SYDVKM. V was clipped by 6 bases and J by 6 bases; unmatched bases: 10. Here the CDR3 reads CASSVGTGPINEQFF. The DNA of the CDR3 is TGTGCCAGCAGCGTCGGGACAGGTCCTATCAATGAGCAGTTCTTC.

This rearrangement joins TRBV15 to TRBJ2-3, with D possibly matching TRBD2 (6 bases). The CDR3 spans 14 residues. Germline CDR1 is LNHNV and CDR2 is YYDKDF (reference sequence). V was cut by 2 bases and J by 11 bases, with 17 bases left in between. In DNA, the CDR3 is TGTGCCACCAGCAGACCTCCCCCGGGACTTGAGCAGTATTTT. Residues: CATSRPPPGLEQYF.

This rearrangement joins TRBV6-1 to TRBJ2-7, with unresolved D. In germline, CDR1 is MNHNS, CDR2 SASEGT. V was clipped by 5 bases and J by 4 bases, with 9 bases between them. The CDR3 consists of 12 residues. The CDR3 DNA is TGTGCCAGCAGTCCCCTACGTTACGAGCAGTACTTC. Residues: CASSPLRYEQYF.

V and J are TRBV29-1 and TRBJ1-2; D gene uncertain. CDR1 and CDR2 from the germline V gene are SQVTM and ANQGSEA. Trimming stripped 6 bases from V and 4 bases from J, with 21 bases between. The CDR3 extends over 15 amino acids. In DNA, the CDR3 is TGCAGCGTCGGGGAGGCGTATGACCTGAGCTATGGCTACACCTTC. Protein: CSVGEAYDLSYGYTF.

V gene TRBV5-1 combines with J gene TRBJ2-2; TRBD2 might be the D (6 bases). Germline CDR1 and CDR2: SGHRS and YFSETQ. V shed 1 base and J shed 6 bases, with 10 bases lying between them. The CDR3 loop spans 14 amino acids. Here the CDR3 reads CASSLFLAPGELFF. For the CDR3, the DNA is TGCGCCAGCAGCTTGTTTCTAGCGCCCGGGGAGCTGTTTTTT. The full variable domain, rest sourced from reference TRBV5-1 and TRBJ2-2, is KAGVTQTPRYLIKTRGQQVTLSCSPISGHRSVSWYQQTPGQGLQFLFEYFSETQRNKGNFPGRFSGRQFSNSRSEMNVSTLELGDSALYLCASSLFLAPGELFFGEGSRLTVL.

This clone appeared a few times. This chain links TRBV5-4 with TRBJ2-5; TRBD2 matches at 10 bases. The CDR3 sequence is 16 residues long. Germline CDR1 is SGHNT and CDR2 is YYREEE (reference sequence). The trim removed 3 bases at V and 2 bases at J, leaving 7 bases unmatched. CDR3 in amino acids: CASSSATSGWQETQYF. The CDR3 nucleotides are TGTGCCAGCAGCTCCGCGACTAGCGGGTGGCAAGAGACCCAGTACTTC.